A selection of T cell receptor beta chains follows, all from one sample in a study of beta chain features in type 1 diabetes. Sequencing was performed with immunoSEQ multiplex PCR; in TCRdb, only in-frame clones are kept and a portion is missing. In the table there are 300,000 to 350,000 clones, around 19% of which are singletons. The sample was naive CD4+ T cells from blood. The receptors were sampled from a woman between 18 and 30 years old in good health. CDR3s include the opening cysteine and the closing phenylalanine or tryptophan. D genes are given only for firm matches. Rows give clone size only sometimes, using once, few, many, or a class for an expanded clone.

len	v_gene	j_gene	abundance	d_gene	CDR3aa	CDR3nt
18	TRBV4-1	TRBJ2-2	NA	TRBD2	CASSHRLAGSSNTGELFF	TGCGCCAGCAGCCACAGACTAGCGGGGAGCTCGAACACCGGGGAGCTGTTTTTT
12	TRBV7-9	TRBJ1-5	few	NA	CASSWEGQPQHF	TGTGCCAGCAGCTGGGAGGGGCAGCCCCAGCATTTT
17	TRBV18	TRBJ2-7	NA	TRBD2	CASSPSPGSGRAYEQYF	TGTGCCAGCTCACCATCCCCGGGAAGCGGGAGGGCCTACGAGCAGTACTTC
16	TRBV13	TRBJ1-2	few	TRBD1	CASSGTWTGRDYGYTF	TGTGCCAGCAGCGGTACCTGGACAGGCCGAGACTATGGCTACACCTTC
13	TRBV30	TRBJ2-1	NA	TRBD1	CAWDRESYNEQFF	TGTGCCTGGGACAGGGAGTCGTACAATGAGCAGTTCTTC
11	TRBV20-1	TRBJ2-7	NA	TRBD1	CRAAGQVEQYF	TGCAGAGCCGCGGGACAGGTGGAGCAGTACTTC
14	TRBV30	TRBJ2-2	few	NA	CAWSGAGNTGELFF	TGTGCCTGGAGTGGAGCAGGGAACACCGGGGAGCTGTTTTTT
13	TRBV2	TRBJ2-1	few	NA	CATSKKTGNEQFF	TGTGCCACCTCCAAGAAGACTGGGAATGAGCAGTTCTTC
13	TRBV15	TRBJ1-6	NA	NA	CATSRWLESPLHF	TGTGCCACCAGCAGGTGGTTAGAATCACCCCTCCACTTT
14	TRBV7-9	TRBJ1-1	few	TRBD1	CASSPSTGGTEAFF	TGTGCCAGCAGCCCCTCCACAGGGGGCACTGAAGCTTTCTTT
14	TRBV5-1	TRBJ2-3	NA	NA	CASSASSGTDTQYF	TGCGCCAGCAGCGCCTCGAGTGGCACAGATACGCAGTATTTT
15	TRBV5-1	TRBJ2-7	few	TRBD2	CASSLVAGASYEQYF	TGCGCCAGCAGCTTGGTAGCGGGGGCCTCCTACGAGCAGTACTTC
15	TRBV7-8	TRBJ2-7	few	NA	CASSLVQGRGYEQYF	TGTGCCAGCAGCTTAGTTCAGGGCAGGGGCTACGAGCAGTACTTC
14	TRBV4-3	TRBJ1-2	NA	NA	CASSQDRGNYGYTF	TGCGCCAGCAGCCAAGATCGGGGGAACTATGGCTACACCTTC
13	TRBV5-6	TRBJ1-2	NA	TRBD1	CASSTGQGYGYTF	TGTGCCAGCAGCACGGGACAGGGGTATGGCTACACCTTC
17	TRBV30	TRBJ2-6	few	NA	CAWSEAGRRSGANVLTF	TGTGCCTGGAGTGAGGCAGGGCGCCGATCTGGGGCCAACGTCCTGACTTTC
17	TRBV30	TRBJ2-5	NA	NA	CAWRWGGSSGFSETQYF	TGTGCCTGGAGATGGGGTGGAAGCTCGGGGTTCAGTGAGACCCAGTACTTC
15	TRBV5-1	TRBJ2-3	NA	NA	CASSSLDWGTDTQYF	TGCGCCAGCAGCTCCCTCGACTGGGGCACAGATACGCAGTATTTT
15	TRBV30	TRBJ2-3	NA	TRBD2	CAWSVGGGSTDTQYF	TGTGCCTGGAGTGTCGGGGGGGGCAGTACAGATACGCAGTATTTT
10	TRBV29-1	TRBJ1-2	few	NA	CSVQTNGYTF	TGCAGCGTCCAAACAAATGGCTACACCTTC
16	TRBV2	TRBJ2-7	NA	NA	CASSEGWLAITYEQYF	TGTGCCAGCAGTGAAGGCTGGCTAGCGATTACCTACGAGCAGTACTTC
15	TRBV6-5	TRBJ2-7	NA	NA	CASSYADRPWHEQYF	TGTGCCAGCAGTTACGCGGACAGACCTTGGCACGAGCAGTACTTC
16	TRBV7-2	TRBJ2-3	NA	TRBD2	CASSKLAGGLTGTQYF	TGTGCCAGCAGCAAACTAGCGGGGGGCCTCACAGGTACGCAGTATTTT